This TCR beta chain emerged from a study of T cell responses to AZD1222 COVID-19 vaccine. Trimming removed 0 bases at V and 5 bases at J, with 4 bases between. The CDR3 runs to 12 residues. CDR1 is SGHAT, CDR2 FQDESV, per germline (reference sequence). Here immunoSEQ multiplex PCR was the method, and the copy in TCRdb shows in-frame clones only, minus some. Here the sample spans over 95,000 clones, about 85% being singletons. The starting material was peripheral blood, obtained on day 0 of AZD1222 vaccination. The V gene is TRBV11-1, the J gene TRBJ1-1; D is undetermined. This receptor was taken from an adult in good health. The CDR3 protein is CASSLAGTEAFF. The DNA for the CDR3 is TGTGCCAGCAGCTTAGCGGGGACTGAAGCTTTCTTT.